This T cell receptor (beta chain) appears in the sequencing data of a study of T cells in Graves' hyperthyroidism and ophthalmopathy. Study information: Prior to any treatment, at the point of initial diagnosis, peripheral blood was collected.

It was RNA transcripts that yielded the amplified TCR beta CDR3 regions. TCR CDR3 regions were first amplified by RT-PCR with HTBI primers. TCRdb passed the multiplex PCR reads through MiXCR, listing each CDR3 protein once. The sample has 600,000 to 800,000 distinct CDR3 sequences, about a third seen once. Each patient was aged 18 to 65 and had newly diagnosed hyperthyroidism of under 2 months' duration. Based on clinical symptoms, serum thyroxine and TRAb, thyroid ultrasound and orbital computed tomography, diagnoses were reached. The V end lost 4 bases, the J end lost 4 bases, and 8 bases lay between the germline ends. Germline CDR1 is MRHNA and CDR2 is SNTAGT. The CDR3 runs to 14 residues. This clonotype occurred many times.

The receptor's source is a woman aged 40 to 50 with Graves' hyperthyroidism. The specimen sequenced was blood. This sequence joins TRBV6-4 and TRBJ2-6, with a weak D call TRBD2 (5 bases). The CDR3 DNA is TGTGCCAGCAGTGTGAGGGAAGGGGCCAACGTCCTGACTTTC. Protein product: CASSVREGANVLTF.